This is a list of T cell receptor beta chains from one sample in a study of chemoradiotherapy in HPV16-positive cancers. Clones were read by immunoSEQ multiplex PCR, and TCRdb kept only the in-frame ones, dropping some. Here the sample spans a few thousand clones, 80% to 85% being singletons. Sequencing used tumor tissue, obtained from a patient who underwent chemoradiotherapy. Receptors were obtained from a human donor with HPV-associated anogenital cancer. CDR3s leave out the opening cysteine and the closing phenylalanine or tryptophan.

>TRBJ1-5|TRBV27
ASSFGSLQPQH
>TRBJ1-4|TRBV27
ASSLFGTANEKLF
>TRBJ2-5|TRBV9
ASSGRDNQETQY
>TRBJ2-1|TRBV20-1
SARDYNEQF
>TRBJ2-7|TRBV5-6
ASSFVAGNEQY
>TRBJ2-5|TRBV6-5
ASSKSKETQY
>TRBJ1-4|TRBV7-9
ASSLRAGEEKLF
>TRBJ2-1|TRBV10-3
AISLRDRGQSYNEQF
>TRBJ2-5|TRBV28
ATHPPVGGEGETQY
>TRBJ1-5|TRBV18
ASSPSSNQPQH
>TRBJ1-2|TRBV4-2
ASSLRLGGDYGYT
>TRBJ1-4|TRBV14
ASSQVKRAREKLF
>TRBJ2-5|TRBV5-1
ASSLTGARVETQY
>TRBJ2-5|TRBV5-1
ASSLAGGQETQY
>TRBJ1-5|TRBV6-6
AGGDNQPQH
>TRBJ2-5|TRBV11-2
ASSLAYREETQY
>TRBJ2-3|TRBV6-1
ASSSTSGSPDTQY
>TRBJ1-2|TRBV7-9
ASSSPDSPYSYGYT
>TRBJ1-2|TRBV27
ASSAGTGRGYT
>TRBJ2-2|TRBV4-1
ASSPDSGRAPGELF
>TRBJ2-1|TRBV5-4
ASSLSVAALNSYNEQF
>TRBJ2-5|TRBV2
ASSEVPPLYQETQY
>TRBJ1-5|TRBV4-1
ASSQEGEGEAQH
>TRBJ2-3|TRBV4-1
ASSQVTSGGSIFTDTQY
>TRBJ1-2|TRBV6-1
AMTPGLDDGYT
>TRBJ2-7|TRBV6-1
ASSEVQGVEQY
>TRBJ1-1|TRBV7-9
ASSKNPTSEAF
>TRBJ2-7|TRBV4-2
ASSQAPLAGGPGYEQY
>TRBJ1-4|TRBV29-1
SVDGVGKLF
>TRBJ2-1|TRBV28
ASSRDRGSDEQF
>TRBJ2-2|TRBV4-1
ASSQQDGELF
>TRBJ2-1|TRBV5-6
ASSLTGEDEQF
>TRBJ2-1|TRBV6-5
ASSRRGLANNEQF
>TRBJ2-1|TRBV28
ASSASGQGYNEQF
>TRBJ2-7|TRBV27
ASSVALATTRDEQY
>TRBJ2-3|TRBV14
ASSQERFGSSPPHTQY
>TRBJ1-1|TRBV9
ASSVLGAETEAF
>TRBJ1-4|TRBV6-6
ASSHHRATNEKLF
>TRBJ1-1|TRBV5-1
ASSSQGDTEAF
>TRBJ1-6|TRBV6-5
ASSRTAHNSPLH
>TRBJ2-1|TRBV11-2
ASSLVARGGSYNEQF
>TRBJ1-6|TRBV7-2
ASSLGGGSYNSPLH
>TRBJ2-7|TRBV2
ASREGSSYEQY
>TRBJ1-5|TRBV27
ASTTDRGQPQH
>TRBJ1-2|TRBV6-1
ASSEFREGGYT
>TRBJ2-5|TRBV4-1
ASSLHTGLLMAPQETQY
>TRBJ1-2|TRBV7-8
ASSLAQDSNYGYT
>TRBJ2-1|TRBV29-1
SVVRGGAGSGQF
>TRBJ2-7|TRBV13
ASRPRQGKFYEQY
>TRBJ2-1|TRBV7-2
ASSLMARGSYNEQF
>TRBJ2-2|TRBV15
ATSREVGRTGLSGELF
>TRBJ2-3|TRBV10-3
ALKKEQAADTQY
>TRBJ1-6|TRBV2
ASSELKYLSSYNSPLH